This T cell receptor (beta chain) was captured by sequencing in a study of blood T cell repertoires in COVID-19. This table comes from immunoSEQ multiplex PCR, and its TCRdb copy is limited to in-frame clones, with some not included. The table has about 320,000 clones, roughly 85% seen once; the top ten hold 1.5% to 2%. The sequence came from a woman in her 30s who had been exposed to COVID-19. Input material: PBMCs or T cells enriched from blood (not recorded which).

The CDR3, as DNA: TGTGCCAGCAGCCAAGGTCAAACCGACGCCATCACGGGTACGCAGTATTTT. It yields the protein CASSQGQTDAITGTQYF. This chain joins TRBV3-1 (or the pseudogene TRBV3-2) and TRBJ2-3; D unresolved. This CDR3 has 17 residues. Looked up from germline, CDR1 is LGHDT and CDR2 is YNNKEL (reference sequence). Between the trimmed V and J ends, which lost 1 base and 8 bases, there was a span of 22 bases.